This passage covers 2 T cell receptor beta chains from one sample sequenced in a study of T-cell memory formation after mild COVID-19. TCRdb redid the calling of the 5' RACE reads with MiXCR, one entry per CDR3 protein. The table has about 400,000 distinct CDR3 sequences, less than 25% seen once. What was sequenced was PBMCs or a T cell subset sorted from them (not recorded which). These receptors were collected from an adult woman who had mild COVID-19 (a few samples of this study predate the infection). Cell type and time point are not known.

The chain couples TRBV6-6 to TRBJ2-7; 9 bases are a match to TRBD1. The CDR3 runs 18 residues. V trimming: 0 bases; J trimming: 3 bases; junction bases outside the gene matches: 12. Germline V lookup: CDR1 MNHNY, CDR2 SVGAGI (reference sequence). The CDR3 loop reads CASSYSPGQGGRIYEQYF. CDR3 DNA sequence: TGTGCCAGCAGTTACTCACCGGGACAGGGTGGGAGGATCTACGAGCAGTACTTC.

This clonotype was detected a few times. The rearrangement joins TRBV24-1 to TRBJ2-3; 7 nucleotides match TRBD1. After removal of 3 bases from V and 5 bases from J, the junction contained 4 bases not matched to a gene. CDR3 length: 14 residues. The germline CDR1 and CDR2 sequences are KGHDR and SFDVKD. This chain's CDR3 is CATSDRGRIDTQYF. The CDR3 DNA sequence: TGTGCCACCAGTGATAGGGGGCGCATAGATACGCAGTATTTT.